Here is one T cell receptor beta chain with its context. Its target is not known. This entry is derived from a study of T cell repertoires in cytomegalovirus infection. Study context: From public TCR beta signatures came an indication of both CMV infection and matching HLA type.

Germline CDR1 SEHNR, CDR2 FQNEAQ (reference sequence). V lost 2 bases and J 3 bases, leaving 11 bases between the germline ends. The CDR3 contains 14 residues. TCRdb reanalysed the reads using MiXCR and keeps one entry per CDR3 protein. The sample has approximately 910,000 distinct CDR3 sequences, roughly 30% seen once; the top ten hold around 15%. This TCR came from a human donor in good health (CMV status not recorded). Some clones in this sample may be carry-over from other donors' samples. The specimen was cultured CD8+ T cells from PBMCs, collected from culture after CMV antigen stimulation. The V and J genes are TRBV7-9 and TRBJ2-7, with D perhaps given as TRBD1 or TRBD2 (5 bases each). CDR3 protein: CASSLPEGSYEQYV. The CDR3 DNA follows: TGTGCCAGCAGCTTACCCGAGGGGAGCTACGAGCAGTACGTC.